Listed below are T cell receptor beta chains from one sample, sequenced in a study of blood T cell repertoires in COVID-19. Libraries were prepared by immunoSEQ multiplex PCR; TCRdb keeps only in-frame clonotypes and omits some of them. The sample includes around 200,000 clones, roughly 86% of them seen just once. Sequenced: peripheral blood. The receptor set was obtained from a man between 65 and 79 years old with acute or convalescent COVID-19. Both conserved end residues are part of each CDR3. D genes are given only for firm matches. Size is stated for part of the rows, as once, few or many counts, or as a class when the clone is expanded.

size: -; D: TRBD1; J: TRBJ1-2; V: TRBV6-6; DNA: TGTGCCAGCAGGTACAGGGGGTCTCCCTACTATGGCTACACCTTC; CDR3: CASRYRGSPYYGYTF
size: -; D: -; J: TRBJ1-4; V: TRBV5-1; DNA: TGCGCCAGCAGCTTGGACATTAATGAAAAACTGTTTTTT; CDR3: CASSLDINEKLFF
size: -; D: TRBD2; J: TRBJ2-3; V: TRBV9; DNA: TGTGCCAGCAGCGTAGTTGGCGGGGGGGCCGGGACAGATACGCAGTATTTT; CDR3: CASSVVGGGAGTDTQYF
size: once; D: -; J: TRBJ1-6; V: TRBV2; DNA: TGTGCCAGCACCTACGAGGGGGATTCACCCCTCCACTTT; CDR3: CASTYEGDSPLHF
size: -; D: TRBD2; J: TRBJ2-1; V: TRBV5-6; DNA: TGTGCCAGCAGCCCGGCCGGGACTAGCGGGTACCGTCAGTTCTTC; CDR3: CASSPAGTSGYRQFF
size: -; D: TRBD1; J: TRBJ1-4; V: TRBV5-1; DNA: TGCGCCAGCACCCGGACAGGTGCAACTAATGAAAAACTGTTTTTT; CDR3: CASTRTGATNEKLFF
size: -; D: -; J: TRBJ2-1; V: TRBV27; DNA: TGTGCCAGCAGTCCTAGACTCTATGAGCAGTTCTTC; CDR3: CASSPRLYEQFF
size: -; D: -; J: TRBJ1-1; V: TRBV28; DNA: TGTGCCAGCACCCACGCTACAGGCGCGGCTTTCTTT; CDR3: CASTHATGAAFF
size: -; D: -; J: TRBJ2-2; V: TRBV7-3; DNA: TGTGCCAGCAGCGCTAATGGCGGGGAGCTGTTTTTT; CDR3: CASSANGGELFF
size: -; D: -; J: TRBJ2-7; V: TRBV6-5; DNA: TGTGCCAGCAGTAGGGTGAGAGGGCCCTACGAGCAGTACTTC; CDR3: CASSRVRGPYEQYF
size: -; D: -; J: TRBJ1-6; V: TRBV7-8; DNA: TGTGCCAGCAGCTTAATATTAGGAGGTGGAGGGCGGTCACCCCTCCACTTT; CDR3: CASSLILGGGGRSPLHF
size: few; D: TRBD1; J: TRBJ1-4; V: TRBV6-5; DNA: TGTGCCAGCAGGCCCGACAGGGATCAAAAACTGTTTTTT; CDR3: CASRPDRDQKLFF
size: -; D: TRBD2; J: TRBJ2-2; V: TRBV7-9; DNA: TGTGCCAGCAGCCACCGGGAGGGAAACACCGGGGAGCTGTTTTTT; CDR3: CASSHREGNTGELFF
size: once; D: TRBD1; J: TRBJ1-1; V: TRBV18; DNA: TGTGCCAGCTCACTACAAGGGACAGGGGGCTTGAACACTGAAGCTTTCTTT; CDR3: CASSLQGTGGLNTEAFF
size: -; D: TRBD1; J: TRBJ1-1; V: TRBV5-1; DNA: TGCGCCAGCAGCTTAATCCCGGGACAGGGGGCGAACACTGAAGCTTTCTTT; CDR3: CASSLIPGQGANTEAFF
size: once; D: -; J: TRBJ1-1; V: TRBV5-1; DNA: TGCGCCAGCAGCTTGGATCCGGGAGGGGCTGAAGCTTTCTTT; CDR3: CASSLDPGGAEAFF
size: -; D: TRBD2; J: TRBJ2-2; V: TRBV27; DNA: TGTGCCAGCAGTCACCCTAGCGGGAGTGGGGGGGAGCTGTTTTTT; CDR3: CASSHPSGSGGELFF
size: once; D: -; J: TRBJ2-5; V: TRBV29-1; DNA: TGCAGCGTTGGCAGACAGTCCACGTACCAAGAGACCCAGTACTTC; CDR3: CSVGRQSTYQETQYF
size: -; D: -; J: TRBJ2-2; V: TRBV29-1; DNA: TGCAGCGTTGAACTCCACATCACCGGGGAGCTGTTTTTT; CDR3: CSVELHITGELFF
size: -; D: TRBD1; J: TRBJ2-1; V: TRBV5-6; DNA: TGTGCCAGCAGCCCGGGACAGGCATACAATGAGCAGTTCTTC; CDR3: CASSPGQAYNEQFF
size: -; D: TRBD1; J: TRBJ2-5; V: TRBV18; DNA: TGTGCCAGCTCTTACTGGACAGGGAGGGAGACCCAGTACTTC; CDR3: CASSYWTGRETQYF
size: -; D: TRBD1; J: TRBJ1-3; V: TRBV27; DNA: TGTGCCAGCAGCCTCTTAGGGACAGTCTCTGGAAACACCATATATTTT; CDR3: CASSLLGTVSGNTIYF
size: -; D: TRBD2; J: TRBJ2-7; V: TRBV9; DNA: TGTGCCAGCAGCAGATTAGCGGGAGTGACCTACGAGCAGTACTTC; CDR3: CASSRLAGVTYEQYF
size: -; D: TRBD1; J: TRBJ1-4; V: TRBV28; DNA: TGTGCCAGCAGATTGACAGGGGCTAATGAAAAACTGTTTTTT; CDR3: CASRLTGANEKLFF
size: -; D: TRBD1; J: TRBJ1-2; V: TRBV5-4; DNA: TGTGCCAGCAGCTTTGGCCAAGCAGGGGGCGCGGGCTATGGCTACACCTTC; CDR3: CASSFGQAGGAGYGYTF
size: -; D: -; J: TRBJ1-2; V: TRBV12-1; DNA: TGTGCCAGCAGCTTTCGGTACGCCAACTATGGCTACACCTTC; CDR3: CASSFRYANYGYTF
size: -; D: TRBD2; J: TRBJ2-1; V: TRBV10-3; DNA: TGTGCCATCAACAGCGGGGTTCCCTCTTACAATGAGCAGTTCTTC; CDR3: CAINSGVPSYNEQFF
size: -; D: -; J: TRBJ1-3; V: TRBV24-1; DNA: TGTGCCACCAGTGATGGACAGAGCTCTGGAAACACCATATATTTT; CDR3: CATSDGQSSGNTIYF
size: -; D: TRBD1; J: TRBJ2-5; V: TRBV2; DNA: TGTGCCAGCAGTGATTCTGGGACAGGGGAAGAGACCCAGTACTTC; CDR3: CASSDSGTGEETQYF
size: -; D: TRBD1; J: TRBJ2-1; V: TRBV6-1; DNA: TGTGCCAGCAGTGAAAGGGTAGGGGGGACAGGGCCCTACAATGAGCAGTTCTTC; CDR3: CASSERVGGTGPYNEQFF
size: -; D: -; J: TRBJ1-1; V: TRBV7-8; DNA: TGTGCCAGCTACGGCGGTAGCACTGAAGCTTTCTTT; CDR3: CASYGGSTEAFF
size: -; D: TRBD1; J: TRBJ1-2; V: TRBV10-3; DNA: TGTGCCATCAGTGAGGACAGGGCCAACTATGGCTACACCTTC; CDR3: CAISEDRANYGYTF
size: -; D: -; J: TRBJ1-5; V: TRBV27; DNA: TGTGCCAGCAGTCCTACTACGGGGGGTAGCAATCAGCCCCAGCATTTT; CDR3: CASSPTTGGSNQPQHF
size: -; D: TRBD1; J: TRBJ1-5; V: TRBV15; DNA: TGTGCCACCAGCAGAGATCTACCTACAGGGGGGGGTCAGCCCCAGCATTTT; CDR3: CATSRDLPTGGGQPQHF
size: -; D: TRBD2; J: TRBJ2-4; V: TRBV3-1/TRBV3-2; DNA: TGTGCCAGCAGCAGTAGCGGGGCCAAAAACATTCAGTACTTC; CDR3: CASSSSGAKNIQYF
size: -; D: TRBD1; J: TRBJ1-1; V: TRBV6-5; DNA: TGTGCCACGTCCCGGGACAGGGGTAGAGCTTTCTTT; CDR3: CATSRDRGRAFF
size: -; D: TRBD2; J: TRBJ2-1; V: TRBV27; DNA: TGTGCCAGCAGTTTATCCCTAGCGGGACCCAATGAGCAGTTCTTC; CDR3: CASSLSLAGPNEQFF
size: many; D: TRBD2; J: TRBJ2-7; V: TRBV4-1; DNA: TGCGCCAGCAGCCTAAAGGAGGGGCGTGGGGACTACTACGAGCAGTACTTC; CDR3: CASSLKEGRGDYYEQYF
size: -; D: -; J: TRBJ1-2; V: TRBV24-1; DNA: TGTGCCACCAGTGGGGCAGATTATGGCTACACCTTC; CDR3: CATSGADYGYTF
size: once; D: -; J: TRBJ2-7; V: TRBV7-9; DNA: TGTGCCAGCAGCTTAGTTGGCGGGACCTACGAGCAGTACTTC; CDR3: CASSLVGGTYEQYF
size: -; D: -; J: TRBJ1-4; V: TRBV10-3; DNA: TGTGCCATCAGTGAGTCTAGGGGGAATCGTGAAAAACTGTTTTTT; CDR3: CAISESRGNREKLFF
size: -; D: TRBD1; J: TRBJ1-5; V: TRBV2; DNA: TGTGCCAGCAGTGAAGACTCAGGGGGAGATCAGCCCCAGCATTTT; CDR3: CASSEDSGGDQPQHF
size: -; D: TRBD1; J: TRBJ1-1; V: TRBV10-1; DNA: TGCGCCACCCTGAAACAGGGGGGAAACACTGAAGCTTTCTTT; CDR3: CATLKQGGNTEAFF
size: medium-sized; D: -; J: TRBJ2-7; V: TRBV18; DNA: TGTGCCAGCTCCTACACAGGGGGAGGGAGCGGCGAGCAGTACTTC; CDR3: CASSYTGGGSGEQYF
size: once; D: -; J: TRBJ1-3; V: TRBV27; DNA: TGTGCCAGCAGACCAACAGGGACTGGAAACACCATATATTTT; CDR3: CASRPTGTGNTIYF
size: -; D: TRBD2; J: TRBJ2-3; V: TRBV28; DNA: TGTGCCAGCAGTTTACTTCTAGCGGGGGGCACAGATACGCAGTATTTT; CDR3: CASSLLLAGGTDTQYF
size: few; D: TRBD1; J: TRBJ1-5; V: TRBV24-1; DNA: TGTGCCACCCGATCGGGACAGGGGGCGAATCAGCCCCAGCATTTT; CDR3: CATRSGQGANQPQHF
size: -; D: TRBD1; J: TRBJ2-5; V: TRBV11-1; DNA: TGTGCCAGCAGCACACTTGTGGGACAGGGAGAGACCCAGTACTTC; CDR3: CASSTLVGQGETQYF
size: -; D: TRBD2; J: TRBJ2-1; V: TRBV2; DNA: TGTGCCACCACAGTTTGGACTAGCGGGTACAATGAGCAGTTCTTC; CDR3: CATTVWTSGYNEQFF
size: -; D: TRBD2; J: TRBJ2-7; V: TRBV28; DNA: TGTGCCAGCCAGACTAGCGCGTACGAGCAGTACTTC; CDR3: CASQTSAYEQYF
size: -; D: TRBD1; J: TRBJ2-1; V: TRBV9; DNA: TGTGCCAGCAGCGTACAGTTAGGGGACAGGGGGTACAATGAGCAGTTCTTC; CDR3: CASSVQLGDRGYNEQFF
size: -; D: TRBD1; J: TRBJ1-5; V: TRBV6-1; DNA: TGTGCCAGCAGTGGGGTTTTTAGGCAGGGGGCTTGGGGCAATCAGCCCCAGCATTTT; CDR3: CASSGVFRQGAWGNQPQHF